This T cell receptor beta chain is drawn from a study of control samples from healthy donors and cancer patients. This CDR3 is built from 12 residues. Germline V CDR1 and CDR2: LNHDA, SQIVND (reference sequence). V was trimmed by 5 bases and J by 6 bases, leaving 9 bases between them. The repertoire was sequenced with immunoSEQ multiplex PCR; TCRdb's copy has only in-frame clones and lacks some. Seen here are 90,000 to 100,000 clones, around 90% observed once, and the top ten hold approximately 15%. Sequencing input: blood. The receptor comes from a woman between 70 and 85 years old in good health. J is TRBJ2-3 and V is TRBV19, with D hard to call. The CDR3, as DNA: TGTGCCAGTAGTTCCCCTTACGATACGCAGTATTTT. Protein sequence: CASSSPYDTQYF.